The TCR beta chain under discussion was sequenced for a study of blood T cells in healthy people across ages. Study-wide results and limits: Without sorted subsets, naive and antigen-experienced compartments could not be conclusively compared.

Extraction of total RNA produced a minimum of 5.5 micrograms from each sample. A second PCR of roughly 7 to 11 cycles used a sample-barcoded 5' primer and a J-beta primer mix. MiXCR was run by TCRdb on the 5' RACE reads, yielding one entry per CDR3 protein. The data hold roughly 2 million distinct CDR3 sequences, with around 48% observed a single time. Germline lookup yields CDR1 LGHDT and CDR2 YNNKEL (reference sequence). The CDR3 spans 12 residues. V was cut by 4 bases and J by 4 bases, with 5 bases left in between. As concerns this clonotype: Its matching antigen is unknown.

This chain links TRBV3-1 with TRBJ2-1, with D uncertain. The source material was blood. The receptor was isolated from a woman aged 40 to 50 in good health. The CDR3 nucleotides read TGTGCCAGCAGCCGCATATACAATGAGCAGTTCTTC. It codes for CASSRIYNEQFF.